Listed below are T cell receptor beta chains from one sample, sequenced in a study of T cell repertoires in cytomegalovirus infection. Their antigens are not known. TCRdb processed the reads anew with MiXCR; each CDR3 protein has one entry. This sample yields some 920,000 distinct CDR3 sequences, of which roughly 30% are seen a single time; more than 13% belongs to the top ten. The material was cultured CD8+ T cells from PBMCs, obtained from culture after CMV antigen stimulation. These receptors all come from a human donor in good health (CMV status not recorded). Some clones in this sample may be carry-over from other donors' samples. CDR3s include the opening cysteine and the closing phenylalanine or tryptophan. Rows may omit the clone size; those that give it use once, few, many or a size class.

clone size: .; V gene: TRBV15; J gene: TRBJ2-5; CDR3 protein: CATSRDGGEGETQYF
clone size: many; V gene: TRBV7-2; J gene: TRBJ2-3; CDR3 protein: CASSFMGNRADTQYF
clone size: few; V gene: TRBV27; J gene: TRBJ2-1; CDR3 protein: CASSLTPSNPYNEQFF
clone size: .; V gene: TRBV15; J gene: TRBJ2-1; CDR3 protein: CATSRDHEQFF
clone size: .; V gene: TRBV4-2; J gene: TRBJ1-4; CDR3 protein: CASSQDLGGEGEKLFF
clone size: .; V gene: TRBV27; J gene: TRBJ2-1; CDR3 protein: CASSPQLVYEQFF
clone size: .; V gene: TRBV6-6; J gene: TRBJ2-5; CDR3 protein: CASTFHGQGARETQYF
clone size: many; V gene: TRBV7-2; J gene: TRBJ2-2; CDR3 protein: CASSFRAGGQDTGELFF
clone size: few; V gene: TRBV27; J gene: TRBJ1-2; CDR3 protein: CASSLSRTGPDGYTF
clone size: few; V gene: TRBV7-6; J gene: TRBJ2-2; CDR3 protein: CASSLEFESGELFF
clone size: .; V gene: TRBV9; J gene: TRBJ1-1; CDR3 protein: CASSVGGTNTEAFF
clone size: many; V gene: TRBV7-2; J gene: TRBJ2-3; CDR3 protein: CASSATSGGHPYTDTQYF
clone size: many; V gene: TRBV7-9; J gene: TRBJ2-1; CDR3 protein: CASSLGTGGHNEQFF
clone size: .; V gene: TRBV23-1; J gene: TRBJ2-1; CDR3 protein: CASSQTGFEQFF
clone size: .; V gene: TRBV6-6; J gene: TRBJ1-5; CDR3 protein: CASMVWGSNQPQHF
clone size: .; V gene: TRBV7-9; J gene: TRBJ2-3; CDR3 protein: CASSLALGPLTDTQYF
clone size: .; V gene: TRBV4-1; J gene: TRBJ2-5; CDR3 protein: CASSGGKLEETQYF
clone size: .; V gene: TRBV5-6; J gene: TRBJ1-3; CDR3 protein: CASGETGNTIYF
clone size: few; V gene: TRBV27; J gene: TRBJ1-5; CDR3 protein: CASSTGLFNQPQHF
clone size: few; V gene: TRBV7-8; J gene: TRBJ1-1; CDR3 protein: CASTLGLDGTEAFF
clone size: .; V gene: TRBV5-4; J gene: TRBJ1-1; CDR3 protein: CVSSYRGMGTEAFF
clone size: .; V gene: TRBV6-1; J gene: TRBJ1-4; CDR3 protein: CASSEVESTATNEKLFF
clone size: few; V gene: TRBV4-1; J gene: TRBJ1-1; CDR3 protein: CASSQVTVLEAFF
clone size: .; V gene: TRBV2; J gene: TRBJ2-3; CDR3 protein: CASSVERGGRDTQYF
clone size: .; V gene: TRBV4-3; J gene: TRBJ1-3; CDR3 protein: CASSQGPTPGNTIYF
clone size: .; V gene: TRBV7-9; J gene: TRBJ1-2; CDR3 protein: CASSLALRPVYGYTF
clone size: few; V gene: TRBV19; J gene: TRBJ2-7; CDR3 protein: CASSIGRNRDEQYF
clone size: .; V gene: TRBV6-2/TRBV6-3; J gene: TRBJ2-3; CDR3 protein: CASRGPATQYF
clone size: many; V gene: TRBV27; J gene: TRBJ2-6; CDR3 protein: CASSLGGPGANVLTF
clone size: few; V gene: TRBV4-3; J gene: TRBJ2-1; CDR3 protein: CASSQDSGDEQFF
clone size: .; V gene: TRBV9; J gene: TRBJ1-5; CDR3 protein: CASSVIEGEPQHF
clone size: .; V gene: TRBV28; J gene: TRBJ2-1; CDR3 protein: CASSPRGLQNEQFF
clone size: .; V gene: TRBV6-5; J gene: TRBJ2-1; CDR3 protein: CASSYTGWRGKRMYNEQFF
clone size: .; V gene: TRBV7-4; J gene: TRBJ2-1; CDR3 protein: CASSLARRPSGGPDNEQFF
clone size: many; V gene: TRBV7-2; J gene: TRBJ1-2; CDR3 protein: CASSSGGVVYGYTF
clone size: .; V gene: TRBV7-9; J gene: TRBJ2-1; CDR3 protein: CASSFGGPSSYNEQFF
clone size: .; V gene: TRBV14; J gene: TRBJ1-2; CDR3 protein: CASSQRAGYGYTF
clone size: many; V gene: TRBV6-1; J gene: TRBJ2-2; CDR3 protein: CASSEYVGSNTGELFF
clone size: few; V gene: TRBV6-1; J gene: TRBJ1-1; CDR3 protein: CASSPVVQRNTEAFF
clone size: .; V gene: TRBV19; J gene: TRBJ2-4; CDR3 protein: CASRERGGKNIQYF
clone size: .; V gene: TRBV15; J gene: TRBJ2-3; CDR3 protein: CATSRDGAADTQYF
clone size: few; V gene: TRBV7-9; J gene: TRBJ1-2; CDR3 protein: CASSLGSHRYGYTF
clone size: .; V gene: TRBV20-1; J gene: TRBJ2-3; CDR3 protein: CSASGSPITDTQYF
clone size: many; V gene: TRBV7-8; J gene: TRBJ2-1; CDR3 protein: CASSLNQLVYNEQFF
clone size: few; V gene: TRBV7-9; J gene: TRBJ2-3; CDR3 protein: CASSRDLPGYF
clone size: few; V gene: TRBV28; J gene: TRBJ2-2; CDR3 protein: CASSLSTGGWDTGELFF
clone size: few; V gene: TRBV27; J gene: TRBJ2-7; CDR3 protein: CASSLSGREQYF
clone size: many; V gene: TRBV12-3/TRBV12-4; J gene: TRBJ2-1; CDR3 protein: CASSWDSYNEQFF
clone size: .; V gene: TRBV2; J gene: TRBJ2-1; CDR3 protein: CASSHLPGNEQFF
clone size: .; V gene: TRBV7-9; J gene: TRBJ2-2; CDR3 protein: CASVDKNTGELFF
clone size: .; V gene: TRBV7-6; J gene: TRBJ1-2; CDR3 protein: CASSLPSTGGSYGYTF
clone size: few; V gene: TRBV7-6; J gene: TRBJ1-2; CDR3 protein: CASSLGQGGFYGYTF
clone size: .; V gene: TRBV7-6; J gene: TRBJ1-6; CDR3 protein: CASSLGGWGSPLHF
clone size: once; V gene: TRBV10-2; J gene: TRBJ1-2; CDR3 protein: CASSLGTLAYGYTF
clone size: few; V gene: TRBV20-1; J gene: TRBJ2-5; CDR3 protein: CRPDVAGARGETQYF
clone size: .; V gene: TRBV7-6; J gene: TRBJ2-1; CDR3 protein: CASSLAVTQVEQFF
clone size: many; V gene: TRBV7-2; J gene: TRBJ2-3; CDR3 protein: CASSFERDTQYF
clone size: .; V gene: TRBV6-5; J gene: TRBJ2-1; CDR3 protein: CASSRTSGGNDEQFF
clone size: few; V gene: TRBV7-6; J gene: TRBJ2-3; CDR3 protein: CASSLEQGIGSDTQYF
clone size: .; V gene: TRBV27; J gene: TRBJ1-1; CDR3 protein: CASNLVAGDTTEAFF